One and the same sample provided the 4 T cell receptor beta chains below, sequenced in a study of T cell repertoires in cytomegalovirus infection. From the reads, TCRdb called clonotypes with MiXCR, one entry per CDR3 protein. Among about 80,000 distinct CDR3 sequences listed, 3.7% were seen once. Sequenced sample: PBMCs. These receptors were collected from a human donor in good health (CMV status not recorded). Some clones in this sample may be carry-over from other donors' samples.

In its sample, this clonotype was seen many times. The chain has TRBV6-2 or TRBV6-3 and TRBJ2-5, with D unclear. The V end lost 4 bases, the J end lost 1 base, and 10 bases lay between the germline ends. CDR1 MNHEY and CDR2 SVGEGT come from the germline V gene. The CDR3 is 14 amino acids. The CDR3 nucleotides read TGTGCCAGCAGTTTACCGAGTGGCCAAGAGACCCAGTACTTC. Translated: CASSLPSGQETQYF.

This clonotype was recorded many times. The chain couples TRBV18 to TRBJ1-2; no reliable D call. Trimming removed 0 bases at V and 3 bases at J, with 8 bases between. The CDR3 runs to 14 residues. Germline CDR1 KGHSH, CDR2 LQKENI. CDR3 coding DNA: TGTGCCAGCTCACCACCGGGCAGTTACTATGGCTACACCTTC. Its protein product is CASSPPGSYYGYTF.

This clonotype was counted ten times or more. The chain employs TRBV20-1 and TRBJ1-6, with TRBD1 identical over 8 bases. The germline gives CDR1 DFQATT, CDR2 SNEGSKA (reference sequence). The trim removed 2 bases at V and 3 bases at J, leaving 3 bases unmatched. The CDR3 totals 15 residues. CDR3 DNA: TGCAGTGCTAGACCAGGACAGGGCTATAATTCACCCCTCCACTTT. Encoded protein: CSARPGQGYNSPLHF.

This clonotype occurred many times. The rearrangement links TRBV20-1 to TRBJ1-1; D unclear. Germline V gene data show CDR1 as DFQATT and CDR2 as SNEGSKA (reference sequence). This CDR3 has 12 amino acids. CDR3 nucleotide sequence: TGCAGCGCTTCCCCCCTGAACACTGAAGCTTTCTTT. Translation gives CSASPLNTEAFF.